A single sample is the source of the 21 T cell receptor beta chains below, sequenced in a study of cytomegalovirus exposure and HLA in healthy donors. The PCR contained 60 Vbeta and 13 Jbeta primers. Clones were sequenced by immunoSEQ multiplex PCR, and TCRdb holds only the in-frame ones, with some missing. This table holds around 120,000 clones, around 74% found once. The specimen was PBMCs. The source is a man in his 60s in good health and CMV-seropositive.

The chain carries TRBV7-3 and TRBJ2-5; TRBD1 might be the D (5 bases). V lost 3 bases, J lost 5 bases, and 10 bases lay in between. The germline V gene has CDR1 SGHTA and CDR2 FQGTGA. The CDR3 has 13 residues. CDR3 sequence reads: CASSLRSGETQYF. CDR3 in DNA: TGTGCCAGCAGCTTGAGGTCAGGGGAGACCCAGTACTTC.

The J gene is TRBJ2-2, the V gene TRBV5-1, with D maybe TRBD1 (5 bases). Trimming removed 5 bases at V and 1 base at J, with 9 bases between. The CDR3 is 14 residues long. CDR1 is SGHRS, CDR2 YFSETQ, per germline. DNA for the CDR3: TGCGCCAGCAGTTTTCAGGGGAACACCGGGGAGCTGTTTTTT. It yields the protein CASSFQGNTGELFF.

CDR3 loop: CASSQGPRGGSYEQYF. CDR3 DNA sequence: TGCGCCAGCAGCCAAGGGCCCCGGGGGGGATCCTACGAGCAGTACTTC. The chain has TRBV4-1 and TRBJ2-7, with 8 bases matching TRBD2. The CDR3 is 16 residues long. The junction had 6 bases not matched to a gene; V was cut back by 1 base and J by 1 base. Germline values: CDR1 MGHRA, CDR2 YSYEKL.

The V call is TRBV5-1, the J call TRBJ2-1; no clear D gene. The V end was cut by 1 base, the J end by 1 base, with 9 bases between. The CDR3 has 15 residues. Germline V CDR1 and CDR2: SGHRS, YFSETQ. CDR3 loop: CASSLSGFSYNEQFF. The CDR3 DNA follows: TGCGCCAGCAGCTTGTCGGGTTTTTCCTACAATGAGCAGTTCTTC.

This chain joins TRBV6-1 and TRBJ2-7; 7 bases agree with TRBD1. V was pared by 5 bases and J by 4 bases, with 8 bases of the junction left unmatched. Germline V gene lookup returns CDR1 MNHNS and CDR2 SASEGT. The CDR3 is 14 amino acids. The CDR3 DNA reads TGTGCCAGCAGTTTTCAGGGGGTTGGTTACGAGCAGTACTTC. Protein sequence: CASSFQGVGYEQYF.

This sequence joins TRBV2 and TRBJ1-1; unclear D gene. This CDR3 has 13 amino acids. CDR1 and CDR2 (germline): SNHLY, FYNNEI. V lost 2 bases and J lost 7, with 11 bases in between. The CDR3 DNA follows: TGTGCCAGCAGTGAAAGGAGGGTAATTGAAGCTTTCTTT. Translated: CASSERRVIEAFF.

The CDR3 spells CASSVGGQGNSPLHF. CDR3 nucleotide sequence: TGTGCCAGCAGCGTAGGGGGACAGGGAAACTCACCCCTCCACTTT. This sequence joins TRBV9 and TRBJ1-6, with 9 bases lining up with TRBD1. CDR1 SGDLS and CDR2 YYNGEE come from the germline V gene. CDR3 length: 15 residues. V was clipped by 0 bases and J by 10 bases; unmatched bases: 5.

The chain has TRBV4-1 and TRBJ1-4, with D maybe TRBD1 (5 bases). This CDR3 is 13 amino acids long. The germline V gene has CDR1 MGHRA and CDR2 YSYEKL. The V end was cut by 2 bases, the J end by 13 bases, with 14 bases between. In nucleotides, the CDR3 is TGCGCCAGCAGCCAATGGCGGGGGGAGATACTGTTTTTT. This codes for CASSQWRGEILFF.

The chain employs TRBV5-1 and TRBJ1-2, with D uncertain. This CDR3 comprises 14 residues. Trimming removed 4 bases from V and 0 bases from J, with 10 bases in between. In germline, CDR1 is SGHRS, CDR2 YFSETQ. The CDR3 is CASSPTSPNYGYTF. CDR3 coding DNA: TGCGCCAGCAGCCCGACTTCGCCTAACTATGGCTACACCTTC.

This rearrangement joins TRBV6-1 to TRBJ1-1; unclear D gene. V lost 5 bases, J lost 2 bases, and 6 bases lay in between. Germline CDR1 reads MNHNS; CDR2 reads SASEGT. The CDR3 is 12 residues long. CDR3 in amino acids: CASSLSNTEAFF. The CDR3 nucleotides read TGTGCCAGCAGTCTATCAAACACTGAAGCTTTCTTT.

As to this clone: A read error may produce the germline difference seen at one junction end. This same CDR3 is encoded by further DNA sequences in the sample. The CDR3 region has the DNA TGTGCCAGCAGCTTAGATCTGAGACTATCCACCTATGAGCAGTACTTC. Residues: CASSLDLRLSTYEQYF. The gene calls are TRBV11-2 and TRBJ2-7; maybe TRBD2 (5 bases). Germline V gene data show CDR1 as SGHAT and CDR2 as FQNNGV. This CDR3 region has 16 residues.

The chain is built from TRBV6-6 and TRBJ2-3; a weak D match, TRBD1 (5 bases). The V gene's germline CDR1 is MNHNY and CDR2 SVGAGI (reference sequence). The CDR3 is made up of 15 amino acids. The germline V and J ends were trimmed by 6 bases and 1 base, with 14 bases remaining between them. The CDR3 DNA follows: TGTGCCAGCAGCCTCCCGGGCAGGGGCACAGATACGCAGTATTTT. Translating gives CASSLPGRGTDTQYF.

The chain carries TRBV30 and TRBJ2-4, with D hard to call. V gave up 1 base and J gave up 1 base, with 5 bases separating them. The CDR3 is 13 amino acids. CDR1 is GTSNPN, CDR2 SVGIG, per germline (reference sequence). This chain's CDR3 is CAWSDGAKNIQYF. The CDR3 nucleotides read TGTGCCTGGAGTGACGGGGCCAAAAACATTCAGTACTTC. The variable domain in full, completed from reference TRBV30 and TRBJ2-4, reads SQTIHQWPATLVQPVGSPLSLECTVEGTSNPNLYWYRQAAGRGLQLLFYSVGIGQISSEVPQNLSASRPQDRQFILSSKKLLLSDSGFYLCAWSDGAKNIQYFGAGTRLSVL.

The J gene is TRBJ2-7, the V gene TRBV7-6; D possibly corresponds to TRBD1 (5 bases). From germline, CDR1 is SGHVS and CDR2 FNYEAQ. V dropped 5 bases and J dropped 3 bases, with 11 bases sitting between them. The CDR3 sequence is 13 residues long. The CDR3 bases are TGTGCCAGCAGCCACGGAGACAGCTACGAGCAGTACTTC. It encodes CASSHGDSYEQYF.

This chain connects TRBV28 to TRBJ1-3, with D possibly being TRBD1 (6 bases). From germline, CDR1 is MDHEN and CDR2 SYDVKM. V was shortened by 5 bases and J by 4 bases, with 15 bases between the two germline ends. The CDR3 consists of 15 residues. This chain's CDR3 is CASSLPGVMGNTIYF. The CDR3 nucleotides read TGTGCCAGCAGTCTCCCAGGGGTAATGGGAAACACCATATATTTT.

The gene calls are TRBV18 and TRBJ1-2; 8 bases map to TRBD1. The V and J ends lost 3 bases and 8 bases, in that order; junction bases with no gene match: 2. Looked up from germline, CDR1 is KGHSH and CDR2 is LQKENI. CDR3 length equals 12 residues. DNA for the CDR3: TGTGCCAGCTCACCGGGGACAGGAGGCTACACCTTC. This codes for CASSPGTGGYTF.

This chain joins TRBV5-1 and TRBJ2-3; no clear D. Trimming shortened V by 0 bases and J by 0 bases, and 11 bases separated the two germline ends. The CDR3 contains 16 residues. Germline loops: CDR1 SGHRS, CDR2 YFSETQ. The CDR3 is CASSLGLDASTDTQYF. CDR3 bases: TGCGCCAGCAGCTTGGGTCTAGACGCTAGCACAGATACGCAGTATTTT.

The sample holds one count of this clone. The V call is TRBV9, the J call TRBJ2-7; the D is unclear. The CDR3 consists of 15 residues. Germline V CDR1 and CDR2: SGDLS, YYNGEE. With 0 bases removed from V and 0 bases from J, the gap between germline ends came to 10 bases. DNA for the CDR3: TGTGCCAGCAGCGTAGGACACCTGAACTCCTACGAGCAGTACTTC. Protein product: CASSVGHLNSYEQYF. Looking up the rest from reference TRBV9 and TRBJ2-7 gives the full variable domain: DSGVTQTPKHLITATGQRVTLRCSPRSGDLSVYWYQQSLDQGLQFLIQYYNGEERAKGNILERFSAQQFPDLHSELNLSSLELGDSALYFCASSVGHLNSYEQYFGPGTRLTVT.

This chain connects TRBV4-1 to TRBJ2-1; D is unclear. Germline-derived CDR1 and CDR2 are MGHRA and YSYEKL. Deletions cut 0 bases from V and 8 bases from J, with 11 bases between. The CDR3 is made up of 14 amino acids. The CDR3: CASSQDLREYEQFF. The CDR3 DNA is TGCGCCAGCAGCCAAGATCTCCGAGAGTATGAGCAGTTCTTC.

V usage is TRBV7-6 and J usage is TRBJ2-7, with 8 bases lining up with TRBD1. This CDR3 contains 14 residues. The germline V gene encodes CDR1 SGHVS and CDR2 FNYEAQ. The V gene end was trimmed by 5 bases and the J gene end by 5 bases; junction bases not matched to a gene: 8. This chain's CDR3 is CASSHWTGSHEQYF. CDR3 DNA sequence: TGTGCCAGCAGCCACTGGACAGGGTCCCACGAGCAGTACTTC.

This clone was picked up a small number of times. V is TRBV7-8 and J is TRBJ2-1; a possible D gene is TRBD2 (5 bases). V was shortened by 5 bases and J by 0 bases, with 11 bases between the two germline ends. The CDR3 totals 15 residues. Germline lookup yields CDR1 SGHVS and CDR2 FQNEAQ. The chain's CDR3 is CASSMDFISYNEQFF. The DNA of the CDR3 is TGTGCCAGCAGCATGGACTTCATCTCCTACAATGAGCAGTTCTTC.